The present entry profiles one TCR beta chain with its context. This clone occurred a few times. Its recognized antigen is unknown. No qualities accompany the bases; no much larger clone lies one base away. This sample is drawn from a study of beta chain features in type 1 diabetes (dated by TCRdb to 2017 to 2018). For the study in its entirety: Patients and healthy donors did not differ in mean age, gender distribution, total cell number or subset yield. A total of approximately 100,000,000 sorted cells were examined across all samples, and the number of cells per subset was strongly correlated with RNA yield. In the study, TCRB repertoires of sorted circulating CD4+ T cell subsets from recently diagnosed type 1 diabetes patients were compared with those of matched healthy donors. Naive and central memory subsets were obtained from all 30 or so donors, but regulatory and stem cell-like memory subsets were isolated from only 8 patients and roughly eight healthy donors.

The CDR3 starts with the cysteine, ends with the phenylalanine, and has 11 residues. The DNA shown is the 33-base CDR3, in frame from base 1. CDR1 and CDR2 (SEHNR, FQNEAQ) derive from the germline V gene (reference sequence). The germline ends are 1 base apart after V is trimmed by 2 bases and J by 8 bases. All of the isolated RNA was reverse transcribed with the High Capacity cDNA Reverse Transcription Kit, so expressed TCRB transcripts were sequenced. Deep immunoSEQ sequencing was applied to naive, central memory and regulatory T cell samples, giving an average of roughly 3.5 million total reads per sample. After sorted cells were lysed in RLT buffer, RNA was extracted with DNase-treated RNeasy Micro or Mini kits, with the choice depending on cell number. Each cell subset was processed separately to prevent cross-contamination, with patient and healthy donor samples processed together. Using the immunoSEQ multiplex PCR, TCRB sequences were amplified from cDNA into 87-bp fragments spanning the CDR3 region. Sequencing of the amplicons was done on the Illumina HiSeq platform. Concerning the study's data processing: PCR bias was computationally corrected using synthetic template baselines, reads within Hamming distance 2 were collapsed, and singletons that could not be merged were discarded. By aligning reads against IMGT, V, D and J genes, CDR3 length, and insertions or deletions at six rearrangement sites were assigned. Clonotype counts were normalized to sorted cell number within each subset before computing true diversity and Gini coefficients with the tcR R package. The overlap coefficient, calculated on TCRB nucleotide sequences, was used to measure repertoire sharing. Out-of-frame TCRB sequences from naive cells were analyzed to stand in for the pre-selection repertoire. Not all clones reach the TCRdb copy of this immuneACCESS table, which keeps in-frame sequences only. Checked studies attribute under half of the gap to unresolved V genes and leave the rest unexplained. That table supplies the V and J calls and clone size; D and trimming were determined from the DNA. Here the sample has roughly 400,000 clones; over 11% occur a single time. The ten biggest clones cover roughly 0.038% of the sample.

Each donor gave one peripheral blood draw, approximately 100 mL on average, collected into heparinised tubes. A BD FACSAria II was used to sort naive, central memory, regulatory and stem cell-like memory CD4+ T cells with a panel that included CD45RO, CCR7, CD25, CD127, CD95 and CD27. Every sorted population had a purity above 98%. PBMCs were separated immediately by Lymphoprep density gradient centrifugation and were stained directly, without being cultured. Samples were stained and sorted in pairs, with one healthy donor and one patient per experiment, so that batch effects were minimized. What the authors observed across the whole study: PCR may preferentially amplify shorter templates, but because patient and control samples were amplified and corrected together, any resulting skew would affect both groups equally. Because cDNA was sequenced instead of genomic DNA, highly expressing activated cells could be over-represented, though the groups showed no difference in activation or CD3 levels. Because the HLA sub-analyses included only small numbers of individuals, any influence of HLA type on TCRB rearrangement was left unresolved. Naive, central memory and regulatory TCRB repertoires appeared to be more alike among patients than among healthy donors. A moderate but significant shortening of TCRB CDR3 length was observed in type 1 diabetes patients in all four CD4+ subsets. Fewer insertions and more nucleotide deletions at VDJ recombination sites were observed in patients with type 1 diabetes, implying thymic rearrangement abnormalities.

This receptor chain uses TRBV7-9 and TRBJ1-6; the D gene cannot be resolved reliably. The source of this sequence is a man aged 25-45 years in good health. Sequenced sample: naive CD4+ T cells from blood. This sample's cell subset or site label indicates: true naive CD4+ T cells. The CDR3 has the sequence CASSLHSPLHF. The nucleotides are TGTGCCAGCAGCTTACATTCACCCCTCCACTTT.